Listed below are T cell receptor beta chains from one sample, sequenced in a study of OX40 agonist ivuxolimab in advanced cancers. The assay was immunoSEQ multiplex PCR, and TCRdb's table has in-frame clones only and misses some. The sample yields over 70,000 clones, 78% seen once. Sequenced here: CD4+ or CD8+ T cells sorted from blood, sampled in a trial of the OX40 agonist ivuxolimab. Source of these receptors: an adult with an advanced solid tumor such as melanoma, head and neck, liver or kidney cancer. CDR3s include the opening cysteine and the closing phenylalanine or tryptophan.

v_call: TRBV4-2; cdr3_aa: CASSQDWANEKLFF
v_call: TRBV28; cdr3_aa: CASSFPSSGNQPQHF
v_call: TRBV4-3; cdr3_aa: CASSQEARNTDTQYF
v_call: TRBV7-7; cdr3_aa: CASTSTITTGSNSPLHF
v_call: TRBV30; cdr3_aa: CAGSGSSYNEQFF
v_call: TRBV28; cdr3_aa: CASSLIRGRETEAFF
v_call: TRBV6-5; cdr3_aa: CASSSPGGANGYTF
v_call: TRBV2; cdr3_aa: CASRPTRTYEQYF
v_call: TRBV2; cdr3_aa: CASSEAGRGDTEAFF
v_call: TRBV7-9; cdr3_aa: CASSLDSGFGGYTF
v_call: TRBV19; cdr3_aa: CASSNRRSPLAKNIQYF
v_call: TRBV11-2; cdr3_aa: CASSLRLAGGKEQFF
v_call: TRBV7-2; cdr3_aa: CASSLAEGGNTIYF
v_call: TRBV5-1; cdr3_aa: CASSWRSSTDTQYF
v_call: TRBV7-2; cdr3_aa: CASSLYDRGVSPLHF
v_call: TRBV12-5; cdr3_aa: CASGPGNGFNQPQHF
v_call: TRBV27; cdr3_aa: CASSLSSGTKAFF
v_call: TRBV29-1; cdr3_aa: CSAYNTRGGYTF
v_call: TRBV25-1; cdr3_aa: CTSSGWDSVSYEQYF
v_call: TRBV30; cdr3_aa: CAWSVGSGARLETQYF
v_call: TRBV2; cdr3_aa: CASSEMVGAGDTQYF
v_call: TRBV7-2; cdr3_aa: CASSLGQGAPYEQYF
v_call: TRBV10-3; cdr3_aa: CAISHSNQPQHF
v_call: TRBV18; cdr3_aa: CASSRDQTNYEQYF
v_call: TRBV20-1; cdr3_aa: CSALDDGYTF
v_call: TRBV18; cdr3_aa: CASSPLSGSGGELFF
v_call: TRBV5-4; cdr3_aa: CASSRGQGPGETQYF
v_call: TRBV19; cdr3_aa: CASSITGTGVTEAFF
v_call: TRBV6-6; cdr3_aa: CASSQPGTGEGEQYF
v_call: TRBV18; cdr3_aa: CASSPRGQGKAGANVLTF
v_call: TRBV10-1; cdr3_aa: CASSGESGGGQETQYF
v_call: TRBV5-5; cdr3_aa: CASSPGAHNEETQYF
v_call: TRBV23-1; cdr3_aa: CASSQSKREETQYF
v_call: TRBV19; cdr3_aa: CASREQGSRNQPQHF
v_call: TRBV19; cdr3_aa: CASSSRQGNYGYTF
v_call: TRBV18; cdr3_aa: CASSQDSIATNEKLFF
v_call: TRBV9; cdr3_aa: CASSVGTAGKAFF